A selection of T cell receptor beta chains follows, all from one sample in a study of OX40 agonist ivuxolimab in advanced cancers. Measured with immunoSEQ multiplex PCR; TCRdb has only the in-frame clones, and not every one. The sample includes around 55,000 clones, around 86% seen only once; the top ten take about an eighth. This specimen was CD4+ or CD8+ T cells sorted from blood, taken in a trial of the OX40 agonist ivuxolimab. Every receptor here comes from an adult with an advanced solid tumor such as melanoma, head and neck, liver or kidney cancer. Both conserved end residues are part of each CDR3. Each record gives: J gene, CDR3 length, D gene, clone size, V gene, CDR3 DNA, CDR3 protein. The D gene is left open where the match is weak. Clone size is shown for a subset of rows, as once, few, many or a class of expanded clone.

j_gene: TRBJ1-3; len: 15; d_gene: TRBD1; abundance: once; v_gene: TRBV18; CDR3nt: TGTGCCAGCTCACCTAACAGGGGTTCTGGAAACACCATATATTTT; CDR3aa: CASSPNRGSGNTIYF
j_gene: TRBJ2-2; len: 13; d_gene: NA; abundance: NA; v_gene: TRBV10-3; CDR3nt: TGTGCCATCAGTGAGTCGGGTAGCGGGGAGCTGTTTTTT; CDR3aa: CAISESGSGELFF
j_gene: TRBJ2-7; len: 13; d_gene: NA; abundance: NA; v_gene: TRBV18; CDR3nt: TGTGCCAGCTCACCACCGAGGGTCTACGAGCAGTACTTC; CDR3aa: CASSPPRVYEQYF
j_gene: TRBJ1-1; len: 14; d_gene: NA; abundance: NA; v_gene: TRBV11-2; CDR3nt: TGTGCCAGCAGCTTAGTCCAGGGATTAGGTGAAGCTTTCTTT; CDR3aa: CASSLVQGLGEAFF
j_gene: TRBJ2-7; len: 13; d_gene: NA; abundance: NA; v_gene: TRBV7-7; CDR3nt: TGTGCTAGCAGCTTAGGGCCGAAGCGTGAGCAGTACTTC; CDR3aa: CASSLGPKREQYF
j_gene: TRBJ1-1; len: 14; d_gene: TRBD1; abundance: NA; v_gene: TRBV28; CDR3nt: TGTGCCAGCAGTAGACAGGGGGACCACACTGAAGCTTTCTTT; CDR3aa: CASSRQGDHTEAFF
j_gene: TRBJ2-3; len: 16; d_gene: NA; abundance: NA; v_gene: TRBV19; CDR3nt: TGTGCCAGTAGTACCGGCAGGGGGACTGGCACAGATACGCAGTATTTT; CDR3aa: CASSTGRGTGTDTQYF
j_gene: TRBJ2-3; len: 13; d_gene: NA; abundance: NA; v_gene: TRBV5-1; CDR3nt: TGCGCCAGCAGCCCTCAGCCCGGGAGTACGCAGTATTTT; CDR3aa: CASSPQPGSTQYF
j_gene: TRBJ2-2; len: 12; d_gene: NA; abundance: NA; v_gene: TRBV9; CDR3nt: TGTGCCAGCAGCCTTAATACCGGGGAGCTGTTTTTT; CDR3aa: CASSLNTGELFF
j_gene: TRBJ2-1; len: 14; d_gene: TRBD1; abundance: NA; v_gene: TRBV30; CDR3nt: TGTGCCTGTACCCAAGGAGGACAGGCCCTAAATCAGTTCTTC; CDR3aa: CACTQGGQALNQFF
j_gene: TRBJ2-2; len: 15; d_gene: TRBD2; abundance: once; v_gene: TRBV6-6; CDR3nt: TGTGCCAGCAGCAAGAGCGGGGGAAACACCGGGGAGCTGTTTTTT; CDR3aa: CASSKSGGNTGELFF
j_gene: TRBJ2-3; len: 16; d_gene: TRBD1; abundance: NA; v_gene: TRBV18; CDR3nt: TGTGCCAGCTCACTTTCGATACAGGGGGCAACAGATACGCAGTATTTT; CDR3aa: CASSLSIQGATDTQYF